The clone carrying this T cell receptor (beta chain) has at least ten counts. One entry per CDR3 protein, called by TCRdb with MiXCR from the RT-PCR reads. Of approximately 720,000 distinct CDR3 sequences detected, approximately 15% appear once; the ten largest clones hold around 3.3%. The sequenced material came from memory CD4+ T cells from blood. The sequence derives from a female donor in good health, serving as a healthy control.

The CDR3 sequence: CAITPGGGGGDTQYF. The CDR3 DNA follows: TGTGCCATCACCCCTGGGGGAGGCGGGGGAGATACGCAGTATTTT. V gene TRBV10-3 combines with J gene TRBJ2-3; 7 nucleotides align to TRBD2. J was trimmed by 5 bases and V by 7 bases; bases with no gene match: 12. Germline lookup yields CDR1 ENHRY and CDR2 SYGVKD. The CDR3 is 15 residues long.